A selection of T cell receptor beta chains follows, all from one sample in a study of response to subunit inactivated influenza vaccine. MiXCR, run by TCRdb on the RT-PCR reads, gives a single entry per CDR3 protein. The sample includes around 150,000 distinct CDR3 sequences, roughly a tenth of them seen just once. Sample: non-naive T cells sorted from PBMCs, taken roughly 48 days after vaccination. All receptors come from a man aged 50 to 60 who received an inactivated influenza vaccine. CDR3s include the opening cysteine and the closing phenylalanine or tryptophan. The D gene is left open where the match is weak. The size entry is marked missing in some rows and otherwise reads once, few, many or a size class.

many	NA	TRBV7-2	TRBJ2-7	CASSWDSYYEQYF	TGTGCCAGCAGCTGGGACTCCTACTACGAGCAGTACTTC
NA	NA	TRBV11-2	TRBJ1-1	CASSSRGLNTEAFF	TGTGCCAGCAGCTCCAGGGGATTGAACACTGAAGCTTTCTTT
many	NA	TRBV9	TRBJ1-3	CASTPGDRSGNTIYF	TGTGCCAGCACACCGGGGGATAGGTCTGGAAACACCATATATTTT
NA	NA	TRBV7-2	TRBJ2-3	CASSLARGASDTQYF	TGTGCCAGCAGCTTAGCACGGGGGGCCTCAGATACGCAGTATTTT
many	NA	TRBV28	TRBJ2-7	CASNSGPPNPYEQYF	TGTGCCAGCAATAGTGGACCCCCGAATCCCTACGAGCAGTACTTC
few	TRBD1	TRBV6-4	TRBJ2-1	CATARDRRNEQFF	TGTGCCACCGCCCGGGACAGACGTAATGAGCAGTTCTTC
many	NA	TRBV5-6	TRBJ1-5	CASPPNQPQHF	TGTGCCAGCCCCCCCAATCAGCCCCAGCATTTT
few	NA	TRBV3-1	TRBJ1-1	CASSFKQGRTEAFF	TGTGCCAGCAGCTTCAAACAGGGACGGACTGAAGCTTTCTTT
many	NA	TRBV20-1	TRBJ1-1	CSALDHPEAFF	TGCAGTGCTCTAGACCACCCTGAAGCTTTCTTT
few	NA	TRBV7-2	TRBJ2-7	CASSPNESYEQYF	TGTGCCAGCAGCCCGAACGAGTCCTACGAGCAGTACTTC
NA	NA	TRBV10-3	TRBJ2-5	CAISGAGMETQYF	TGTGCCATCAGTGGGGCGGGTATGGAGACCCAGTACTTC
many	NA	TRBV4-2	TRBJ1-6	CASSQDTSNSPLHF	TGTGCCAGCAGCCAAGATACAAGTAATTCACCCCTCCACTTT
few	TRBD2	TRBV7-2	TRBJ2-3	CASTPTGLAGGVVTQYF	TGTGCCAGCACCCCCACCGGACTAGCGGGAGGAGTGGTCACGCAGTATTTT
few	NA	TRBV5-5	TRBJ2-5	CASSKQGYGSSNLWTQYF	TGTGCCAGCAGCAAACAGGGTTACGGTAGTTCAAACTTGTGGACCCAGTACTTC
NA	NA	TRBV29-1	TRBJ2-5	CSVMFGQETQYF	TGCAGCGTGATGTTTGGCCAAGAGACCCAGTACTTC
few	NA	TRBV24-1	TRBJ2-2	CATSDLNRADGELFF	TGTGCCACCAGTGATTTGAACAGGGCGGACGGGGAGCTGTTTTTT
few	NA	TRBV7-7	TRBJ2-3	CASSLGWADTQYF	TGTGCTAGCAGCTTAGGGTGGGCAGATACGCAGTATTTT